This TCR beta chain stems from a study of shared clonotypes between healthy human individuals. Whole-study findings and limits: The study generally estimated greater richness for naive than memory subsets. Between a handful of donors, naive CD4 clonotypes were shared at a level of roughly 5.5%.

A CD45RA-negative memory subset and a CD45RA+ naive subset were separated from the CD4+ cells. As regards this clone: Antigen: not known.

For sorted subsets, approximately 0.2 ug DNA per replicate equaled around 28,000 T cell genomes. The assay was immunoSEQ multiplex PCR, and TCRdb's table has in-frame clones only and misses some. The sample holds over 2 million clones, 80% to 95% seen once. CDR3 size: 13 residues. The V gene's germline CDR1 is MDHEN and CDR2 SYDVKM. The ends lost 5 bases at V and 6 bases at J; junction bases unmatched: 6. The V call is TRBV28, the J call TRBJ2-7, with 8 bases that match TRBD1. The sequence derives from a man aged 18 to 30 in good health. Some clones in this sample may be carry-over from other donors' samples. Sequenced input: naive CD4+ T cells from PBMCs. Subset noted: CD45RA+ positively selected. The CDR3: CASSANDRGEQYF. CDR3 nucleotide sequence: TGTGCCAGCAGTGCTAACGACAGGGGCGAGCAGTACTTC. The full variable domain, rest sourced from reference TRBV28 and TRBJ2-7, is DVKVTQSSRYLVKRTGEKVFLECVQDMDHENMFWYRQDPGLGLRLIYFSYDVKMKEKGDIPEGYSVSREKKERFSLILESASTNQTSMYLCASSANDRGEQYFGPGTRLTVT.